Following are 13 T cell receptor beta chains from one sample sequenced in a study of control samples from healthy donors and cancer patients. Here immunoSEQ multiplex PCR was the method, and the copy in TCRdb shows in-frame clones only, minus some. In the table there are about 58,000 clones, 90% of which are singletons. The sequencing sample was made of PBMCs. The receptors were gathered from a man in his 60s with colorectal cancer.

The V call is TRBV4-2, the J call TRBJ1-1; 7 nucleotides match TRBD1. The V and J ends lost 2 bases and 0 bases, in that order; junction bases with no gene match: 9. This CDR3 has 17 amino acids. Germline lookup yields CDR1 LGHNA and CDR2 YNFKEQ. CDR3: CASSQHSTTGLNTEAFF. DNA of the CDR3: TGTGCCAGCAGCCAACATTCCACGACAGGGTTGAACACTGAAGCTTTCTTT.

V usage is TRBV5-8 and J usage is TRBJ2-1, with 10 bases aligning to TRBD2. There are 11 residues in the CDR3. V gave up 3 bases and J gave up 14 bases; unmatched junction bases: 2. Germline CDR1 SGHTS, CDR2 YDEGEE. CDR3: CASSSGTSEFF. The CDR3 region has the DNA TGTGCCAGCAGCTCCGGGACTAGCGAGTTCTTC.

This clone was seen just once. The chain carries TRBV27 and TRBJ2-2; 10 nucleotides match TRBD1. Germline lookup yields CDR1 MNHEY and CDR2 SMNVEV (reference sequence). With V trimmed by 0 bases and J by 2 bases, 6 bases remained unmatched. The CDR3 is made up of 18 amino acids. The CDR3 nucleotides read TGTGCCAGCAGTTTATCGGGGACAGGGGCCCGAAACACCGGGGAGCTGTTTTTT. As protein: CASSLSGTGARNTGELFF.

The chain employs TRBV5-4 and TRBJ1-3; D unclear. The CDR3 spans 15 residues. V was shortened by 0 bases and J by 0 bases, with 7 bases between the two germline ends. Germline lookup yields CDR1 SGHNT and CDR2 YYREEE (reference sequence). CDR3 residues: CASSLVAASGNTIYF. CDR3 bases: TGTGCCAGCAGCTTGGTGGCAGCCTCTGGAAACACCATATATTTT. The whole variable domain, remainder taken from reference TRBV5-4 and TRBJ1-3, is ETGVTQSPTHLIKTRGQQVTLRCSSQSGHNTVSWYQQALGQGPQFIFQYYREEENGRGNFPPRFSGLQFPNYSSELNVNALELDDSALYLCASSLVAASGNTIYFGEGSWLTVV.

The J gene is TRBJ1-1, the V gene TRBV27, with D perhaps TRBD1 (5 bases). CDR3 length equals 15 residues. The V and J ends lost 6 bases and 1 base respectively, with 15 bases between them. Germline V CDR1 and CDR2: MNHEY, SMNVEV (reference sequence). The CDR3 DNA follows: TGTGCCAGCAGCCGGGACGGCTGGCCGAACACTGAAGCTTTCTTT. It codes for CASSRDGWPNTEAFF.

The chain links TRBV7-9 to TRBJ1-3, with D perhaps matching TRBD1 (6 bases). Trimming took off 4 bases at V and 4 bases at J, with 8 bases between the two ends. Germline loops: CDR1 SEHNR, CDR2 FQNEAQ (reference sequence). The length of the CDR3 is 13 residues. CDR3 nucleotide sequence: TGTGCCAGCAGCTCCGGACAGGGAAACACCATATATTTT. Encoded protein: CASSSGQGNTIYF. Full variable domain (outside the CDR3, taken from reference TRBV7-9 and TRBJ1-3): DTGVSQNPRHKITKRGQNVTFRCDPISEHNRLYWYRQTLGQGPEFLTYFQNEAQLEKSRLLSDRFSAERPKGSFSTLEIQRTEQGDSAMYLCASSSGQGNTIYFGEGSWLTVV.

This chain uses TRBV4-3 with TRBJ2-7, with 7 bases fitting TRBD1. With V trimmed by 3 bases and J by 7 bases, 6 bases remained unmatched. The CDR3 is 13 residues long. Germline CDR1 is LGHNA and CDR2 is YSLEER. The CDR3: CASSHQTGKEQYF. The CDR3 nucleotides are TGCGCCAGCAGCCACCAGACAGGGAAAGAGCAGTACTTC.

The V call is TRBV6-5, the J call TRBJ2-3, with 10 bases matching TRBD2. V lost 6 bases and J lost 4; bases outside the gene matches: 4. The CDR3 spans 14 residues. Germline-derived CDR1 and CDR2 are MNHEY and SVGAGI. The CDR3 DNA follows: TGTGCCAGCAGACTGCTAGCGGGGGCAGATACGCAGTATTTT. It specifies CASRLLAGADTQYF.

The chain recombines TRBV5-1 with TRBJ2-2; 9 bases agree with TRBD1. The CDR3 is 15 amino acids. Germline V lookup: CDR1 SGHRS, CDR2 YFSETQ. The V gene end was trimmed by 4 bases and the J gene end by 3 bases; junction bases not matched to a gene: 4. CDR3 DNA: TGCGCCAGCAGCGGCAGGACAGGGGACACCGGGGAGCTGTTTTTT. Encoded protein: CASSGRTGDTGELFF.

This chain joins TRBV7-6 and TRBJ2-3; TRBD2 might be the D (6 bases). Trimming left V 2 bases short and J 4 bases short, with 13 bases between. Germline V gives CDR1 SGHVS, CDR2 FNYEAQ. The CDR3 sequence is 15 residues long. The CDR3 DNA reads TGTGCCAGCAGCTTAACGGCTAGCGCCCCAGATACGCAGTATTTT. Its translation is CASSLTASAPDTQYF. The complete variable domain, with remaining parts taken from reference TRBV7-6 and TRBJ2-3, reads GAGVSQSPRYKVTKRGQDVALRCDPISGHVSLYWYRQALGQGPEFLTYFNYEAQQDKSGLPNDRFSAERPEGSISTLTIQRTEQRDSAMYRCASSLTASAPDTQYFGPGTRLTVL.

The CDR3 protein is CASTIPGRTDTQYF. The CDR3 bases are TGTGCCAGTACCATTCCCGGGCGCACAGATACGCAGTATTTT. This chain uses TRBV19 with TRBJ2-3; D unclear. The germline CDR1 and CDR2 sequences are LNHDA and SQIVND (reference sequence). The ends were cut back, 7 bases at V and 1 base at J, with 12 bases in the middle. The CDR3 runs to 14 residues.

This chain joins TRBV10-2 and TRBJ1-2, with D unresolved. V was trimmed by 0 bases and J by 7 bases, leaving 21 bases between them. This CDR3 contains 17 residues. CDR1 WSHSY and CDR2 SAAADI come from the germline V gene. The CDR3 region is CASSESTRWLVSGGYTF. Written as DNA, the CDR3 is TGCGCCAGCAGTGAGTCGACTCGATGGCTAGTATCGGGTGGCTACACCTTC.

This chain connects TRBV19 to TRBJ1-2; maybe TRBD1 (5 bases). V lost 2 bases and J lost 1, with 8 bases in between. The CDR3 sequence is 14 residues long. Germline V gene lookup returns CDR1 LNHDA and CDR2 SQIVND (reference sequence). CDR3 protein: CASSIRGFNYGYTF. The DNA for the CDR3 is TGTGCCAGTAGTATACGGGGGTTTAACTATGGCTACACCTTC.